This T cell receptor beta chain was recovered during a study of cytomegalovirus exposure and HLA in healthy donors. Turning to this clone: The target antigen is unknown.

The length of the CDR3 is 12 residues. The germline V gene encodes CDR1 SGHTA and CDR2 FQGNSA. V lost 4 bases and J lost 5, with 8 bases in between. 60 Vbeta and 13 Jbeta primers were used in PCR. Method: immunoSEQ multiplex PCR; TCRdb's copy keeps in-frame clones and lacks some. The table includes around 130,000 clones, roughly four fifths detected once. General study findings and limits: What a later analysis showed was that several of the most significant clusters appeared linked to common viral pathogens.

Specimen: PBMCs. This receptor was obtained from a boy younger than 18 in good health and CMV-seronegative. The chain carries TRBV7-2 and TRBJ1-2; tentative D call: TRBD1 (6 bases). This chain's CDR3 is CASSSQGYGYTF. The DNA of the CDR3 is TGTGCCAGCAGCTCACAGGGTTATGGCTACACCTTC.